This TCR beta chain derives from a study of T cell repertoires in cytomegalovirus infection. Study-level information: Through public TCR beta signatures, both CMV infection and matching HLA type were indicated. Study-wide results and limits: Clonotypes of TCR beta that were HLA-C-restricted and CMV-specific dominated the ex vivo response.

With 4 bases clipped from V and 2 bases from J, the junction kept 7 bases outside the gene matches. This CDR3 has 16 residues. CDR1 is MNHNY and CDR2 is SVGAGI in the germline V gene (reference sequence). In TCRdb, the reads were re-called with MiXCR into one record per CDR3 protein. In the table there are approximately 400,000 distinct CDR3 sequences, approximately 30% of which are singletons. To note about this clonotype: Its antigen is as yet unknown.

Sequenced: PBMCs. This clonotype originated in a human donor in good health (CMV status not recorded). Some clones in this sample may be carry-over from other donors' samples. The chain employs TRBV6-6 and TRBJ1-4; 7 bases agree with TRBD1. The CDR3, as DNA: TGTGCCAGCAGTTTCCCCGACAGGGCTACTAATGAAAAACTGTTTTTT. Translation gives CASSFPDRATNEKLFF.